These T cell receptor beta chains were read from a single sample in a study of T cells in Graves' hyperthyroidism and ophthalmopathy. Each CDR3 protein is one row after TCRdb ran MiXCR on the multiplex PCR reads. The data hold around 290,000 distinct CDR3 sequences, with 17% observed a single time. The sample consisted of blood. Receptors originate from a woman aged 55-70 years with Graves' ophthalmopathy. CDR3s leave out the opening cysteine and the closing phenylalanine or tryptophan. The order of the fields is V gene, CDR3 length, D gene, J gene, CDR3 protein. A D gene is named only where the DNA matches it firmly.

TRBV12-3/TRBV12-4	13	-	TRBJ1-1	ASSLGPGENTEAF
TRBV28	13	-	TRBJ2-7	ASTSATSTGYEQY
TRBV9	13	-	TRBJ2-1	ASSSEGGYFNEQF
TRBV3-1	15	TRBD1	TRBJ1-1	ASSPLPGQGARGEAF
TRBV12-3/TRBV12-4	13	TRBD1	TRBJ1-2	ASSFPGQGDYGYT
TRBV27	13	TRBD1	TRBJ1-6	ASNRDRGEGSPLH
TRBV9	13	TRBD2	TRBJ2-3	ASTRLADHTDTQY
TRBV28	11	-	TRBJ2-4	ASMLRAKNIQY
TRBV10-2	12	-	TRBJ1-2	ASSVGQRAYGYT
TRBV12-3/TRBV12-4	12	TRBD2	TRBJ2-5	ASSDPGLQETQY
TRBV20-1	13	-	TRBJ2-3	SARAGAGRTDTQY
TRBV28	13	TRBD1	TRBJ2-1	ATLSRDRGYNEQF
TRBV4-1	14	-	TRBJ2-7	ASSRGPDRPFYEQY
TRBV4-1	9	-	TRBJ2-7	ASSHGTEQY
TRBV5-1	11	-	TRBJ1-6	ASRGDINSPLH
TRBV6-2/TRBV6-3	14	-	TRBJ2-1	ASSPDRPGEHNEQF
TRBV6-6	13	-	TRBJ2-2	ASSYSNRHTGELF
TRBV2	12	-	TRBJ2-3	ASRVPRSTDTQY